This entry features one TCR beta chain sequence. Its antigen is currently unknown. The PCR had 60 Vbeta and 13 Jbeta primers. Clones were read by immunoSEQ multiplex PCR, and TCRdb kept only the in-frame ones, dropping some. The profile covers about 130,000 clones, with more than 70% appearing a single time and roughly 2% taken by the ten largest. Germline loops: CDR1 SGHDT, CDR2 YYEEEE. The CDR3 spans 14 residues. The ends lost 4 bases at V and 5 bases at J; junction bases unmatched: 4. This specimen comes from a study of cytomegalovirus exposure and HLA in healthy donors. Study-wide findings and caveats: Highly shared variants forming one cluster were likely a sequencing artifact. Relative to equally common others, HLA-associated TCR beta chains showed greater clonal expansion in a later analysis.

The donors, nominally healthy at sampling, likely had unrecorded immune exposures. The sequence came from a man aged 25-40 years in good health and CMV-seronegative. The sequencing sample was made of PBMCs. The chain uses TRBV5-6 and TRBJ1-5; 9 positions match TRBD1. In DNA, the CDR3 is TGTGCCAGCAGCGTCACAGGGGGCTATCAGCCCCAGCATTTT. Its protein is CASSVTGGYQPQHF.